This TCR beta chain was captured in a study of spatial heterogeneity in lung cancer. Study-wide results and caveats: Tracking of tumor mutation counts was seen in expanded intratumoral alpha and beta TCR counts.

Trimming cost V 4 bases and J 7 bases; bases outside gene matches: 5. Germline V gives CDR1 DFQATT, CDR2 SNEGSKA (reference sequence). CDR3 length: 13 amino acids. Each CDR3 protein gets one entry after TCRdb re-called the 5' RACE reads with MiXCR. The table includes around 10,000 distinct CDR3 sequences, roughly an eighth detected once. Time point noted: sample taken at primary tumor resection. This clonotype was seen at least ten times. Its antigen is currently unknown. The chain carries TRBV20-1 and TRBJ2-7; TRBD1 agrees at 12 bases. This sequence was found in a male donor with early-stage non-small cell lung cancer. Material: lung tumor tissue, obtained at surgery. The CDR3 is CSAMGQGAGEQYF. The CDR3 bases are TGCAGTGCTATGGGACAGGGGGCGGGGGAGCAGTACTTC.